The present TCR beta chain was sequenced within a study of response to subunit inactivated influenza vaccine. Study-wide results and limits: Each seasonal influenza vaccination recruits few new T cells, the authors suggested.

MiXCR was run by TCRdb on the RT-PCR reads, yielding one entry per CDR3 protein. The table includes 200,000 to 300,000 distinct CDR3 sequences, roughly an eighth detected once. This clonotype showed up just a few times. Antigen: not known. This CDR3 has 13 amino acids. Germline V gene data show CDR1 as SQVTM and CDR2 as ANQGSEA. Unmatched junction bases numbered 6, after V lost 7 bases and J lost 8 bases. The material was non-naive T cells sorted from PBMCs, obtained 14 days before vaccination. The clonotype originates from a man between 45 and 60 years old who received an inactivated influenza vaccine. The gene calls are TRBV29-1 and TRBJ2-1; 12 bases match TRBD2. CDR3 loop: CSAGLAGLYEQFF. The CDR3 nucleotides are TGCAGCGCCGGACTAGCGGGGCTTTATGAGCAGTTCTTC.